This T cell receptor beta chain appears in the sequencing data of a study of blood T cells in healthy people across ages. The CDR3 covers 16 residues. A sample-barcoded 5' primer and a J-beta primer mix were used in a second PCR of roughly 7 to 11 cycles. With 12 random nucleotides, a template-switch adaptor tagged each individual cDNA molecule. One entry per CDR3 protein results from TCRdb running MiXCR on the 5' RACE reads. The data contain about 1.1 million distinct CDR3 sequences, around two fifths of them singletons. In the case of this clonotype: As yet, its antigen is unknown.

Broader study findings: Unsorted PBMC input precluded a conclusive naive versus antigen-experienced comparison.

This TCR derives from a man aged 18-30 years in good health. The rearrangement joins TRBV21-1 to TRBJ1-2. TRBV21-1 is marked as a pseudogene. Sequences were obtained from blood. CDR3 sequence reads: CASSPPAGGPVYGYTF. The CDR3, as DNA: TGTGCCAGCAGTCCCCCGGCGGGAGGGCCTGTATATGGCTACACCTTC.